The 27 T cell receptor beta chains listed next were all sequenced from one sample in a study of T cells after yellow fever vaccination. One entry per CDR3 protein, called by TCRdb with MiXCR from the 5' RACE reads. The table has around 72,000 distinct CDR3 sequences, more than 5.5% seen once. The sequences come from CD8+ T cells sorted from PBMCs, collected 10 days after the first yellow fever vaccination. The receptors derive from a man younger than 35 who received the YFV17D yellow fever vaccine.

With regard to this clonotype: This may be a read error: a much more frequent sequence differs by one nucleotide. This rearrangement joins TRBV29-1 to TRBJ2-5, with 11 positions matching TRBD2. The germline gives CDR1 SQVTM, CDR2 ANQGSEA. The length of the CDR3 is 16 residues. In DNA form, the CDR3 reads TGCAGCATTGAAGATCCCGGAACTAGCGGGGGTGAGACCCAGTACTTC. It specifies CSIEDPGTSGGETQYF.

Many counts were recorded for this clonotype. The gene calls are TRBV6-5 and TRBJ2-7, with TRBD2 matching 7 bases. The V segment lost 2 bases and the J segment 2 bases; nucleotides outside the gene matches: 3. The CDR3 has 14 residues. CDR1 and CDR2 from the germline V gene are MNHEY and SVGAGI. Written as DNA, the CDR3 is TGTGCCAGCAGTTACCGGGGGGACGCCTACGAGCAGTACTTC. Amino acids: CASSYRGDAYEQYF.

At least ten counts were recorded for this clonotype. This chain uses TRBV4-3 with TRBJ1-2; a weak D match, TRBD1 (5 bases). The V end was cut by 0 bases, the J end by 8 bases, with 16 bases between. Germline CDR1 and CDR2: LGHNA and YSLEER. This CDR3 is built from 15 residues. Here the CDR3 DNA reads TGCGCCAGCAGCCAAGAAGGGGTAGGGTCGAGGGGCTACACCTTC. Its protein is CASSQEGVGSRGYTF.

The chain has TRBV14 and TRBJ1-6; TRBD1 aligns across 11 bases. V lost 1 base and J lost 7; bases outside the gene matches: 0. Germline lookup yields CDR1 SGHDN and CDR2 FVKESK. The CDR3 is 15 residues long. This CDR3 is CASSQGTGGNSPLHF. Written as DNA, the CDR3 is TGTGCCAGCAGCCAAGGGACAGGGGGCAATTCACCCCTCCACTTT.

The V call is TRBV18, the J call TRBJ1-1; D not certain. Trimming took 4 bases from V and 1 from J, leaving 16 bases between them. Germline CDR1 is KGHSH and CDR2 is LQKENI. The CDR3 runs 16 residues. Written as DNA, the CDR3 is TGTGCCAGCTCACACCCATGGAGGAGACGGAACACTGAAGCTTTCTTT. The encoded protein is CASSHPWRRRNTEAFF.

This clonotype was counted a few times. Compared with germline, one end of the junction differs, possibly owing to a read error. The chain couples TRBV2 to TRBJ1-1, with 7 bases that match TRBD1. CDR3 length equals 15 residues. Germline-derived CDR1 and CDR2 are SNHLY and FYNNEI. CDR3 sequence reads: CASSKGAPGDTEAFF. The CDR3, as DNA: TGTGCCAGCAGTAAGGGGGCGCCCGGTGACACGGAAGCTTTCTTT.

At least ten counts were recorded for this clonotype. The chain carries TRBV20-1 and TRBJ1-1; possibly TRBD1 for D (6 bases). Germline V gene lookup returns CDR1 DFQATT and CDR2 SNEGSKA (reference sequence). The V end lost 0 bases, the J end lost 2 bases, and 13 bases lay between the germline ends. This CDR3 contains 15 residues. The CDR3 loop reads CSARDLDSGNTEAFF. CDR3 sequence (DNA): TGCAGTGCTAGAGATTTGGACAGCGGAAACACTGAAGCTTTCTTT.

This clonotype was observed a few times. The CDR3 spells CASSLHPSRMNTEAFF. CDR3 bases: TGCGCCAGCAGCCTCCACCCCAGCCGCATGAACACTGAAGCTTTCTTT. The V gene is TRBV5-1, the J gene TRBJ1-1; D gene ambiguous. The CDR3 spans 16 residues. CDR1 SGHRS and CDR2 YFSETQ come from the germline V gene. V gave up 4 bases and J gave up 0 bases, with 16 bases separating them.

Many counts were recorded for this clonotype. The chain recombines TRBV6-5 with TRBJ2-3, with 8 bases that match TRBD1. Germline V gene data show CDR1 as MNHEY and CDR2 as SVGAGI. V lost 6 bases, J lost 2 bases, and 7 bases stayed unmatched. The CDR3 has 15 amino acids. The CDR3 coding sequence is TGTGCCAGCAGCCCCGAGACAGGGGACACAGATACGCAGTATTTT. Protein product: CASSPETGDTDTQYF.

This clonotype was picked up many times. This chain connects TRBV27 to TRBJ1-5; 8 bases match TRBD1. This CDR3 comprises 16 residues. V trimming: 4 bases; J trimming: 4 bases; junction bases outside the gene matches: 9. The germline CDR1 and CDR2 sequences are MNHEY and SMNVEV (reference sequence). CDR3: CASSSTGTGRNQPQHF. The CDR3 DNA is TGTGCCAGCAGTTCAACCGGGACAGGTCGGAATCAGCCCCAGCATTTT.

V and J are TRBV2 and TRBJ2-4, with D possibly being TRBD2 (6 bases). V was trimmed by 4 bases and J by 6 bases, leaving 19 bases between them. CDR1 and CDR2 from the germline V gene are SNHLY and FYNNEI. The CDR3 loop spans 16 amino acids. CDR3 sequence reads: CASSGPTRGSGNIQYF. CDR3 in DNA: TGTGCCAGCAGTGGCCCGACGCGGGGCTCGGGAAACATTCAGTACTTC.

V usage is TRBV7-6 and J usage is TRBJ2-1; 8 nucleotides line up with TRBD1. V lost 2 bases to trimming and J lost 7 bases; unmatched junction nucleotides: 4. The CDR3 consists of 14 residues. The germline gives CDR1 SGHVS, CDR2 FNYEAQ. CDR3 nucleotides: TGTGCCAGCAGCTTAAGTGGACAGGGAAATGAGCAGTTCTTC. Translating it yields CASSLSGQGNEQFF.

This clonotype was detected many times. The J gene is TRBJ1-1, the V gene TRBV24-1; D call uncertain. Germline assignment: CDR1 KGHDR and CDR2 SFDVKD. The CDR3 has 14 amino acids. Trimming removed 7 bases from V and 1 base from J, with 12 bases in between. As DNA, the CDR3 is TGTGCCACCAGCTTTTTATGGCCGAACACTGAAGCTTTCTTT. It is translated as CATSFLWPNTEAFF.

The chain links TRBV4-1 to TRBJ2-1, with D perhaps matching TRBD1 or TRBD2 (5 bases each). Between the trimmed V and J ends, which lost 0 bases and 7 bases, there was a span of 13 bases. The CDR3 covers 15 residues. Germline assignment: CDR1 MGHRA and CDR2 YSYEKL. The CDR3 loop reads CASSQDRGPRNEQFF. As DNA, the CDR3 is TGCGCCAGCAGCCAAGATCGGGGCCCCAGGAATGAGCAGTTCTTC.

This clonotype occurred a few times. The CDR3 DNA is TGTGCCAGCAGCCCTACCAATCCTAACTATGGCTACACCTTC. This sequence encodes CASSPTNPNYGYTF. The chain has TRBV5-4 and TRBJ1-2; D unresolved. V was shortened by 4 bases and J by 0 bases, with 10 bases between the two germline ends. Germline V gene data show CDR1 as SGHNT and CDR2 as YYREEE (reference sequence). The CDR3 is 14 amino acids.

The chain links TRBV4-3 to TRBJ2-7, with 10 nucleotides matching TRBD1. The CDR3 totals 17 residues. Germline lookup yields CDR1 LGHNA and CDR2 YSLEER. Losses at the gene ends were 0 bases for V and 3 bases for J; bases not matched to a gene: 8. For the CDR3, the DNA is TGCGCCAGCAGCCAAGAATCTAGACAGGGGGCTATCTACGAGCAGTACTTC. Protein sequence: CASSQESRQGAIYEQYF.

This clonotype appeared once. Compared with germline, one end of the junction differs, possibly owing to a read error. CDR3 protein: CANSIRIPYEQYF. CDR3 in DNA: TGTGCCAACAGTATAAGGATACCCTACGAGCAGTACTTC. The V call is TRBV12-3 or TRBV12-4, the J call TRBJ2-7; D remains ambiguous. This CDR3 is built from 13 residues.

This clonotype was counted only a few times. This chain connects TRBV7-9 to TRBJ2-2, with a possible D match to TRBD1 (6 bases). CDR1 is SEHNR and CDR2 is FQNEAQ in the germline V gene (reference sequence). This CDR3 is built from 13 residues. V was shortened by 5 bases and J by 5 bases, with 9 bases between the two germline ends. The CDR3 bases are TGTGCCAGCAGCCCAGGGGTTACCGGGGAGCTGTTTTTT. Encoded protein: CASSPGVTGELFF.

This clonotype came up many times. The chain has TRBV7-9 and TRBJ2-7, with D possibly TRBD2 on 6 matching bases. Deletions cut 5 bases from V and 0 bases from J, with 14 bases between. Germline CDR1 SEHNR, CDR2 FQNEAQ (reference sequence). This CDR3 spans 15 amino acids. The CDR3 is CASSLAAGSSYEQYV. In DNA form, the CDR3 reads TGTGCCAGCAGCCTTGCGGCGGGGAGCTCCTACGAGCAGTACGTC.

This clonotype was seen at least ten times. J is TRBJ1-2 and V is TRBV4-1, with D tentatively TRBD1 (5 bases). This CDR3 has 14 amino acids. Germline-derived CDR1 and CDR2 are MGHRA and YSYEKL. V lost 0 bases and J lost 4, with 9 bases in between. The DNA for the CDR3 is TGCGCCAGCAGCCAAGAAACGGGGGTCTATGGCTACACCTTC. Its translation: CASSQETGVYGYTF.

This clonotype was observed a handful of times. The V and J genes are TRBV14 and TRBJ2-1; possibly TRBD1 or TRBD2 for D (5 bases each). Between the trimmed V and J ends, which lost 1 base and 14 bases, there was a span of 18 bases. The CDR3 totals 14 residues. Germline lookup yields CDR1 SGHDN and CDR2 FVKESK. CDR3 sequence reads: CASSQASGTPVEFF. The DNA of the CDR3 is TGTGCCAGCAGCCAAGCCTCCGGGACCCCGGTGGAGTTCTTC.

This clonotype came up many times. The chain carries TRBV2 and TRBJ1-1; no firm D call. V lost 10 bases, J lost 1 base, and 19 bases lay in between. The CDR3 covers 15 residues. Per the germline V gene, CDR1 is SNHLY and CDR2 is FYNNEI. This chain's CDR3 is CATKRETSGNTEAFF. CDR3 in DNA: TGTGCCACCAAAAGGGAGACCTCTGGGAACACTGAAGCTTTCTTT.

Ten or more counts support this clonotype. The CDR3 DNA sequence: TGTACCACCCGGGGGGACGCCCCCTACAATGAGCAGTTCTTC. It yields the protein CTTRGDAPYNEQFF. The J gene is TRBJ2-1, the V gene TRBV12-3 or TRBV12-4; TRBD2 matches at 7 bases. The CDR3 consists of 14 residues.

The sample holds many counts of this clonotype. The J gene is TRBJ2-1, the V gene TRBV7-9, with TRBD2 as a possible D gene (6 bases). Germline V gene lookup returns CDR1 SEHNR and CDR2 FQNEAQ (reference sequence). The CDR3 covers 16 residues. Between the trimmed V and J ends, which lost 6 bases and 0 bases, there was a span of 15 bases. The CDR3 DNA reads TGTGCCAGCAGACCGTCGGAGGGCACCTCCTACAATGAGCAGTTCTTC. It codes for CASRPSEGTSYNEQFF.

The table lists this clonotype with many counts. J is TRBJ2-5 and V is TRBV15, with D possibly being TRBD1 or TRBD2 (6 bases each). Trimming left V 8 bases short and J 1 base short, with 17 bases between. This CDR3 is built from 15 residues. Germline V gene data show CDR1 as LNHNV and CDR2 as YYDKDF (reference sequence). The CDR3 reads CATSEGTGAQETQYF. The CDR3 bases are TGTGCCACCTCAGAGGGCACGGGGGCCCAAGAGACCCAGTACTTC.

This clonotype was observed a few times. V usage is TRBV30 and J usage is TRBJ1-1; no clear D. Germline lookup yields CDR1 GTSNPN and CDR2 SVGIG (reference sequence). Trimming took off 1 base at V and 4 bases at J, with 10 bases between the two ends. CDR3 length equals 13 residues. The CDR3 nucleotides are TGTGCCTGGAGTGGGGTGGGGTTCACTGAAGCTTTCTTT. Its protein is CAWSGVGFTEAFF.

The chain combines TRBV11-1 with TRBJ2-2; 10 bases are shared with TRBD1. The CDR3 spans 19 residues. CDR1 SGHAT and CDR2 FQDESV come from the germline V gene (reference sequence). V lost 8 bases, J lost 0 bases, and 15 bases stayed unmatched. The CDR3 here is CASCLDRGRMGSNTGELFF. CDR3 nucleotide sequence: TGTGCCAGCTGCCTCGACAGGGGGCGGATGGGGTCGAACACCGGGGAGCTGTTTTTT. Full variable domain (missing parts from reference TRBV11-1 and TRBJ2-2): EAEVAQSPRYKITEKSQAVAFWCDPISGHATLYWYRQILGQGPELLVQFQDESVVDDSQLPKDRFSAERLKGVDSTLKIQPAELGDSAMYLCASCLDRGRMGSNTGELFFGEGSRLTVL.